Following are 10 T cell receptor beta chains from one sample sequenced in a study of early T cells in non-severe SARS-CoV-2 infection. MiXCR, applied by TCRdb to the 5' RACE reads, yields one record per CDR3 protein. The data show over 30,000 distinct CDR3 sequences, with around 6.8% seen just once and approximately 13% held by the top ten. The sample in question was whole blood, obtained at baseline. The source of these receptors is an adult who was a healthcare worker with PCR-confirmed SARS-CoV-2 infection or an uninfected control (not recorded which).

The V gene is TRBV4-1, the J gene TRBJ2-2; D not certain. This CDR3 has 14 residues. The V gene's germline CDR1 is MGHRA and CDR2 YSYEKL. Trimming took 1 base from V and 6 from J, leaving 9 bases between them. CDR3 in DNA: TGCGCCAGCAGCCAAGTCGATCAATCCGGGGAGCTGTTTTTT. Translated: CASSQVDQSGELFF.

This clonotype has a count of ten or more. The rearrangement joins TRBV25-1 to TRBJ2-7, with 7 bases matching TRBD2. Trimming removed 4 bases from V and 3 bases from J; junction bases left unmatched: 6. The germline V gene has CDR1 MGHDK and CDR2 SYGVNS. This CDR3 is 14 amino acids long. CDR3 sequence (DNA): TGTGCCAGCAGTGGCACGGGAGGCCTCTACGAGCAGTACGTC. This sequence encodes CASSGTGGLYEQYV.

This clonotype has more than one count but fewer than ten. The J gene is TRBJ2-6, the V gene TRBV21-1; the table's D call, TRBD1, has no DNA check behind it. TRBV21-1 is noted as a pseudogene. This CDR3 is built from 18 residues. CDR3 sequence (DNA): TGTGCCAGCAGCAAGATGGGACAGACAACCTCTGGGGCCAACGTCCTGACTTTC. This sequence encodes CASSKMGQTTSGANVLTF.

This chain joins TRBV27 and TRBJ1-1, with no clear D. With 4 bases removed from V and 1 base from J, the gap between germline ends came to 7 bases. The CDR3 extends over 13 amino acids. Germline loops: CDR1 MNHEY, CDR2 SMNVEV (reference sequence). DNA for the CDR3: TGTGCCAGCAGTTCGATCGCGAACACTGAAGCTTTCTTT. It codes for CASSSIANTEAFF.

This clonotype was counted only a few times. V and J are TRBV29-1 and TRBJ2-5, with a tentative D call TRBD1 (5 bases). The V and J ends lost 3 bases and 5 bases respectively, with 13 bases between them. The CDR3 consists of 13 residues. Germline V gives CDR1 SQVTM, CDR2 ANQGSEA. The CDR3 loop is CSVDESGWETQYF. Here the CDR3 DNA reads TGCAGCGTTGACGAGTCAGGGTGGGAGACCCAGTACTTC.

This clonotype was counted between two and nine times. The chain recombines TRBV5-6 with TRBJ2-7; D may match TRBD1 or TRBD2 (5 bases each). The length of the CDR3 is 15 residues. Trimming took 1 base from V and 3 from J, leaving 14 bases between them. Germline CDR1 and CDR2: SGHDT and YYEEEE. CDR3 in DNA: TGTGCCAGCAGCTTGTACGGGACCCCTGTCTACGAGCAGTACTTC. Amino acid sequence: CASSLYGTPVYEQYF.

The rearrangement uses TRBV20-1 and TRBJ2-5; no reliable D call. The CDR3 is made up of 15 amino acids. The ends were cut back, 0 bases at V and 5 bases at J, with 16 bases in the middle. Germline V CDR1 and CDR2: DFQATT, SNEGSKA (reference sequence). The CDR3 here is CSARDRFGNTETQYF. The CDR3 DNA reads as TGCAGTGCTAGAGATCGTTTTGGAAATACCGAGACCCAGTACTTC.

This clonotype was seen a few times. The rearrangement links TRBV6-6 to TRBJ1-5; D not certain. Trimming removed 6 bases from V and 7 bases from J, with 16 bases in between. The CDR3 has 14 residues. Looked up from germline, CDR1 is MNHNY and CDR2 is SVGAGI (reference sequence). The CDR3 loop reads CASSLSREVQPQHF. The CDR3 coding sequence is TGTGCCAGCAGCCTAAGCCGGGAGGTCCAGCCCCAGCATTTT.

The chain joins TRBV3-1 to TRBJ1-1, with TRBD1 matching over 8 bases. The CDR3 extends over 16 amino acids. V shed 0 bases and J 5 bases; nucleotides not matched to a gene: 8. Germline assignment: CDR1 LGHDT and CDR2 YNNKEL (reference sequence). The CDR3: CASSQDLGQGRTEAFF. The CDR3 DNA is TGTGCCAGCAGCCAAGATTTAGGACAGGGACGGACTGAAGCTTTCTTT.

This clonotype was found many times. The genes are TRBV7-9 and TRBJ1-2, with D tentatively TRBD1 (6 bases). Between the trimmed V and J ends, which lost 4 bases and 0 bases, there was a span of 36 bases. Germline CDR1 is SEHNR and CDR2 is FQNEAQ (reference sequence). This CDR3 is built from 23 residues. Here the CDR3 DNA reads TGTGCCAGCAGCTCACCCCGGGGGGGCTGGGCGCGTTCTTCTTCAACTCCTAACTATGGCTACACCTTC. This encodes CASSSPRGGWARSSSTPNYGYTF.